This T cell receptor beta chain was observed in a study of blood T cell repertoires in COVID-19. Seattle enrolled patients during active infection and tracked them longitudinally. The CDR3 is made up of 16 amino acids. Trimming took 1 base from V and 1 from J; bases not matched to a gene: 3. Germline V lookup: CDR1 SEHNR, CDR2 FQNEAQ (reference sequence). Authors' processing steps: Cell counts per sample came from amplifying reference gene primers. The table came from immunoSEQ multiplex PCR; TCRdb's copy has only in-frame clones and leaves some out. For V, J and clone size, that table is used; D and trimming come from the DNA. The sample holds 300,000 to 350,000 clones, approximately 88% seen once.

The genes are TRBV7-9 and TRBJ2-3, with 9 bases lining up with TRBD2. The TCR was taken from a man aged 30 to 45 with COVID-19, enrolled during active disease. The sequencing sample was made of peripheral blood. The CDR3: CASSLGGRAGTDTQYF. The CDR3 DNA is TGTGCCAGCAGCTTAGGCGGGAGGGCAGGCACAGATACGCAGTATTTT.